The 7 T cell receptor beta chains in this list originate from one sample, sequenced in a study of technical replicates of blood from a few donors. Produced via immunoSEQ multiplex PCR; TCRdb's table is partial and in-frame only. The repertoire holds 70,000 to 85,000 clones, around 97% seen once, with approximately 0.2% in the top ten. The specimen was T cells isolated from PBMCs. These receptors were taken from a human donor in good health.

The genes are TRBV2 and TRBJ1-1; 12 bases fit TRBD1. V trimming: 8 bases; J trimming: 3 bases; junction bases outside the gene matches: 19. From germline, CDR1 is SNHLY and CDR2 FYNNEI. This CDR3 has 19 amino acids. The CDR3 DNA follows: TGTGCCAGCCTTCAAGTGCCGGGACAGGGGGCGGCCCACTACACTGAAGCTTTCTTT. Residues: CASLQVPGQGAAHYTEAFF.

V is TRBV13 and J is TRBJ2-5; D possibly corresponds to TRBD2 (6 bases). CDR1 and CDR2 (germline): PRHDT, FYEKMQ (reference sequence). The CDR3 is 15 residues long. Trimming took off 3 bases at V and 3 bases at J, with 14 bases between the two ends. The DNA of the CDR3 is TGTGCCAGCAGCTTTACCGGGAGAGGGGAAGAGACCCAGTACTTC. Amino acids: CASSFTGRGEETQYF.

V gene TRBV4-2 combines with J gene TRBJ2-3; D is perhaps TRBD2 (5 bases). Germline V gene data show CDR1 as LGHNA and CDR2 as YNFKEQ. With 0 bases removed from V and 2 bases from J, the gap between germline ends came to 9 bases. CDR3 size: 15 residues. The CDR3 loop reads CASSQEGGLTDTQYF. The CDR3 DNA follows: TGTGCCAGCAGCCAAGAAGGAGGCCTCACAGATACGCAGTATTTT.

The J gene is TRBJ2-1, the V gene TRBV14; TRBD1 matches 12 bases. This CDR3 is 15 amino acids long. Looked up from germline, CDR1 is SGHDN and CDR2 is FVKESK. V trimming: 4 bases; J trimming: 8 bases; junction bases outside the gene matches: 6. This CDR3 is CASSLGQGARYEQFF. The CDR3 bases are TGTGCCAGCAGCCTGGGACAGGGGGCGCGCTATGAGCAGTTCTTC. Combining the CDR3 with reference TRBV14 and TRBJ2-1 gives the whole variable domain EAGVTQFPSHSVIEKGQTVTLRCDPISGHDNLYWYRRVMGKEIKFLLHFVKESKQDESGMPNNRFLAERTGGTYSTLKVQPAELEDSGVYFCASSLGQGARYEQFFGPGTRLTVL.

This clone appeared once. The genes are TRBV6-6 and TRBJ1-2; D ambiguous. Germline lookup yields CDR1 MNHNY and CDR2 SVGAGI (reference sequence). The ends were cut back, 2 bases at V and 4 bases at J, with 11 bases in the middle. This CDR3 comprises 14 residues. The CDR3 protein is CASSYLQVGYGYTF. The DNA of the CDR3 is TGTGCCAGCAGTTACCTGCAGGTTGGCTATGGCTACACCTTC.

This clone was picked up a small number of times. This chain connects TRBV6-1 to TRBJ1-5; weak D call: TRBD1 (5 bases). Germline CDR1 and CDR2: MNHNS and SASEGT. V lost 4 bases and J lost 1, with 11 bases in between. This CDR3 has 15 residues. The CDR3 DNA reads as TGTGCCAGCAGTGCGGGGGAGGGGAGCAATCAGCCCCAGCATTTT. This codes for CASSAGEGSNQPQHF.

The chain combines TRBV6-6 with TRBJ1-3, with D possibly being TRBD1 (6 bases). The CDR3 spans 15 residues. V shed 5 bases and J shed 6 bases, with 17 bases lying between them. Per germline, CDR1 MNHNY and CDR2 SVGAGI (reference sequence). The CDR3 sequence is CASSPPGAGANTIYF. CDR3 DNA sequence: TGTGCCAGCAGTCCCCCTGGGGCAGGGGCAAACACCATATATTTT.